Listed below are T cell receptor beta chains from one sample, sequenced in a study of blood T cell repertoires in COVID-19. Clones were sequenced by immunoSEQ multiplex PCR, and TCRdb holds only the in-frame ones, with some missing. The sample lists 180,000 or so clones; 89% were seen once. The sample consisted of PBMCs or T cells enriched from blood (not recorded which). All receptors derive from a woman aged 40-49 years with acute COVID-19. Each CDR3 is given with its conserved first and last residue. The D gene is left open where the match is weak. Expanded clones are given a class, and other clones once, few, many or no size at all.

CDR3 DNA,CDR3 protein,J gene,clone size,D gene,V gene
TGTGCCACCAGCAGAGGGGCTCCTCCAGGGTACGAGCAGTACTTC,CATSRGAPPGYEQYF,TRBJ2-7,NA,NA,TRBV15
TGTGCCAGTAGTCCCCGCGGACTAGCGGGAGGGGCAGATACGCAGTATTTT,CASSPRGLAGGADTQYF,TRBJ2-3,NA,TRBD2,TRBV19
TGTGCCAGCAGTGAAGAGGGGGCGCCTCTTAACACCATATATTTT,CASSEEGAPLNTIYF,TRBJ1-3,NA,TRBD1,TRBV2
TGTGCCAGCAGTTACAGGCCCGACGAGCAGTACTTC,CASSYRPDEQYF,TRBJ2-7,NA,NA,TRBV28
TGTGCCAGCAGTGTCGGGCGGGATCAGCCCCAGCATTTT,CASSVGRDQPQHF,TRBJ1-5,NA,NA,TRBV6-4
TGTGCCAGCAGCCAAACAGGGGGCTCCTACGAGCAGTACTTC,CASSQTGGSYEQYF,TRBJ2-7,once,TRBD1,TRBV27
TGTGCCAGCAGCCCACTGACCCCTGGACTAGCGGTCTCCTACGAGCAGTACTTC,CASSPLTPGLAVSYEQYF,TRBJ2-7,NA,TRBD2,TRBV7-6
TGTGCCAGTAGTTCCAGTTCCAACACGCAGTATTTT,CASSSSSNTQYF,TRBJ2-3,NA,NA,TRBV19
TGTGCCAGCAGCTTAAAGGCAGGGTCAAATTATGGCTACACCTTC,CASSLKAGSNYGYTF,TRBJ1-2,few,NA,TRBV7-3
TGTGCCACCAGCAGCGAGATGATTACCGGGGAGCTGTTTTTT,CATSSEMITGELFF,TRBJ2-2,NA,NA,TRBV15
TGCAGCGTTGAAGAGGGGACAGGGGATGTTGAGCAGTTCTTC,CSVEEGTGDVEQFF,TRBJ2-1,NA,TRBD1,TRBV29-1
TGTGCCAGCAGCCAAGATCTTCGGGAGACCCAGTACTTC,CASSQDLRETQYF,TRBJ2-5,NA,NA,TRBV3-1/TRBV3-2
TGTGCCAGCAGATGGGTAGCGGAGACCTACAATGAGCAGTTCTTC,CASRWVAETYNEQFF,TRBJ2-1,once,NA,TRBV2
TGTGCCAGCAGCGCGACAGATTCCAATCAGCCCCAGCATTTT,CASSATDSNQPQHF,TRBJ1-5,NA,NA,TRBV9
TGTGCCAGCAGTTTCCCTCAGGGGGCGGGTCAGCCCCAGCATTTT,CASSFPQGAGQPQHF,TRBJ1-5,NA,TRBD1,TRBV28
TGCAGCGTGGCTAAGGGAGGGTCAGGCACTGAAGCTTTCTTT,CSVAKGGSGTEAFF,TRBJ1-1,NA,NA,TRBV29-1
TGTGCCAGCAGTTCCAGGGGGACTAGCCGCGAGACCCAGTACTTC,CASSSRGTSRETQYF,TRBJ2-5,NA,TRBD2,TRBV28
TGTGCCAGCAGCGCATCGACTAGCGGGAGTTACGAGCAGTACTTC,CASSASTSGSYEQYF,TRBJ2-7,NA,TRBD2,TRBV13
TGTGCCAGCAGCTTCCGCGGGGGGGCGGCGGAGACCCAGTACTTC,CASSFRGGAAETQYF,TRBJ2-5,NA,TRBD2,TRBV7-2
TGTGCCAGCAGCCAAGATGGAGGGGGGGGTAAAGATACGCAGTATTTT,CASSQDGGGGKDTQYF,TRBJ2-3,NA,NA,TRBV3-1/TRBV3-2
TGTGCCAGCAGCCAGAATGCCGGGACTAGCGGGACGAATGAGCAGTTCTTC,CASSQNAGTSGTNEQFF,TRBJ2-1,NA,TRBD2,TRBV3-1/TRBV3-2
TGTGCCAGCAGTCCAATAGCGGGAGGGTGGGAGACCCAGTACTTC,CASSPIAGGWETQYF,TRBJ2-5,NA,TRBD2,TRBV6-2/TRBV6-3
TGTGCCAGCGGCGGGAGATTGATCGAGCAGTACTTC,CASGGRLIEQYF,TRBJ2-7,NA,TRBD2,TRBV28
TGTGCCAGTGCCGACAGTAACTATGGCTACACCTTC,CASADSNYGYTF,TRBJ1-2,NA,NA,TRBV19
TGTGCCAGCAGTTACGTGGGACAGGCAAATGAGCAGTTCTTC,CASSYVGQANEQFF,TRBJ2-1,NA,TRBD1,TRBV6-5
TGTGCCAGTAGACTGAGCTCCTACAATGAGCAGTTCTTC,CASRLSSYNEQFF,TRBJ2-1,NA,NA,TRBV19
TGTGCCAGCAGCTTAACGGGACCATCCTGGGACAGGGTTTTTTCAGGTGCCGGGGAGCTGTTTTTT,CASSLTGPSWDRVFSGAGELFF,TRBJ2-2,NA,TRBD1,TRBV7-3
TGCGCCAGCAGCCCGGAACTTAACAGGGGCACTCTTAACTATGGCTACACCTTC,CASSPELNRGTLNYGYTF,TRBJ1-2,NA,TRBD1,TRBV5-1
TGTGCCAGCAGTCCCCGACAGGGGTATGGCTACACCTTC,CASSPRQGYGYTF,TRBJ1-2,NA,TRBD1,TRBV28